The entry that follows covers one TCR beta chain sequence. CDR3 length: 13 residues. Trimming removed 6 bases at V and 7 bases at J, with 16 bases between. The germline V gene encodes CDR1 SQVTM and CDR2 ANQGSEA. PCR primers comprised 60 Vbeta and 13 Jbeta primers. The assay was immunoSEQ multiplex PCR, and TCRdb's table has in-frame clones only and misses some. This table holds 150,000 to 200,000 clones, 75% to 85% found once. The entry originates in a study of cytomegalovirus exposure and HLA in healthy donors. V gene TRBV29-1 combines with J gene TRBJ2-1; D is possibly TRBD2 (5 bases). Sequencing was performed on PBMCs. The TCR originated in a woman younger than 45 in good health and CMV-seropositive. The CDR3 is CSVRGIGLNEQFF. CDR3 in DNA: TGCAGCGTACGAGGGATTGGCCTTAATGAGCAGTTCTTC.